This entry concerns a single T cell receptor beta chain. CD4+ cells underwent separation, giving CD45RA+ naive and CD45RA-negative memory subsets. These data originate in a study of shared clonotypes between healthy human individuals. V lost 2 bases, J lost 5 bases, and 10 bases lay in between. This CDR3 spans 13 amino acids. CDR1 and CDR2 (germline): SGHNT, YYREEE (reference sequence). Profiled with immunoSEQ multiplex PCR; TCRdb holds only in-frame clones, not every one. The sample holds roughly 2.5 million clones, just over 90% seen once. The chain has TRBV5-4 and TRBJ1-2, with D possibly being TRBD1 (6 bases). This TCR was recovered from a man in his late teens or twenties in good health. The specimen was naive CD4+ T cells sorted from blood. Subset specified: CD45RA+ positively selected. CDR3 nucleotides: TGTGCCAGCAGCTTTGACAGGCTGTATGGCTACACCTTC. Protein product: CASSFDRLYGYTF.